The rows below give T cell receptor beta chains drawn from one sample of a study of post-analysis software for immune sequencing data. TCRdb reprocessed the PCR reads with MiXCR, giving one entry per CDR3 protein. The sample shows roughly 800,000 distinct CDR3 sequences, roughly 30% of them seen only once. The sequenced sample consisted of blood. The receptor source for this set is a girl aged 5-17 years with multiple sclerosis. Each CDR3 is given with its conserved first and last residue. D genes are given only for firm matches. Not all rows give a size; the values are once, few, many and, for expanded clones, a class.

CDR3 DNA,CDR3 protein,clone size,D gene,V gene,J gene
TGCGCCAGCAGCTTCGGCAGGGGAGGTGTCGAAAAACTGTTTTTT,CASSFGRGGVEKLFF,NA,NA,TRBV5-1,TRBJ1-4
TGCAGTGCTAGAGAGTCTACCGTGAGGGAGACCCAGTACTTC,CSARESTVRETQYF,few,NA,TRBV20-1,TRBJ2-5
TGTGCCAGCAGCCAAGCGCCTAGCGGGAGTTTCGGCGAGCAGTACTTC,CASSQAPSGSFGEQYF,NA,TRBD2,TRBV3-1,TRBJ2-7
TGTGCCAGCAGTGCAGGGGGAGTGGGGGATGAGCAGGTCTTC,CASSAGGVGDEQVF,NA,TRBD1,TRBV25-1,TRBJ2-1
TGTGCCATCAGTGAGTCGAGGGCGGGGAAGGAGACCCAGTACTTC,CAISESRAGKETQYF,few,NA,TRBV10-3,TRBJ2-5
TGCAGCGTCTATGGGCGGGAGAGGGGAAGCACAGATACGCAGTATTTT,CSVYGRERGSTDTQYF,NA,TRBD2,TRBV29-1,TRBJ2-3
TGTGCCAGCAGCCCCCTTACCGCGGGAGGGCCCAGTGAGCAGTTCTTC,CASSPLTAGGPSEQFF,NA,TRBD2,TRBV11-2,TRBJ2-1
TGTGCCACCAGTGATTCTCGAGCGGGGGGGGCGGGGACCCAGTACTTC,CATSDSRAGGAGTQYF,NA,TRBD2,TRBV24-1,TRBJ2-5
TGTGCCAGCAGTCGCCCGGGACAGGGAGAAGAGACCCAGTACTTC,CASSRPGQGEETQYF,NA,TRBD1,TRBV28,TRBJ2-5
TGCAGTGCCATAGACAGGGGGCGGGTCTATGGCTACACCTTC,CSAIDRGRVYGYTF,NA,TRBD1,TRBV20-1,TRBJ1-2
TGCAGTGTACAGGGGCTGTCAGATACGCAGTATTTT,CSVQGLSDTQYF,few,TRBD1,TRBV20-1,TRBJ2-3
TGCAGTGCTAGAGTCCCTTTTTGGGCGGGAGGATCCTACGAGCAGTACTTC,CSARVPFWAGGSYEQYF,once,TRBD2,TRBV20-1,TRBJ2-7
TGTGCCAGCAGCTTATTAGGGACTAGTAATGAGCAGTTCTTC,CASSLLGTSNEQFF,few,TRBD2,TRBV7-8,TRBJ2-1
TGTGCCACGTACGACAGGGTCGGCCAAGAGACCCAGTACTTC,CATYDRVGQETQYF,few,TRBD1,TRBV10-3,TRBJ2-5
TGTGCCAGCAGTTGGGGGGCGGGCGCTTACGAGCAGTACTTC,CASSWGAGAYEQYF,NA,NA,TRBV27,TRBJ2-7
TGTGCCAGCAGCCCCGGCTTTGGACTAGCGGGAGATAGGAGGAGGAATGAGCAGTTCTTC,CASSPGFGLAGDRRRNEQFF,NA,TRBD2,TRBV6-2/TRBV6-3,TRBJ2-1
TGCAGTGCTAGGGCGACCGGGACGGGGCCCCAAGATACCCAGTACTTC,CSARATGTGPQDTQYF,NA,NA,TRBV20-1,TRBJ2-5
TGCGCCAGCAGCCTTAAGGTCGGGACAGGGAGTGGCTACACCTTC,CASSLKVGTGSGYTF,few,TRBD1,TRBV4-1,TRBJ1-2
TGTGCCAGCCCCCTCCGGGAGGGCATGGGGACTGAAGCTTTCTTT,CASPLREGMGTEAFF,NA,NA,TRBV2,TRBJ1-1
TGTGCCAGCAGGACGACACCCCCAGGGTCGACTTTCTTT,CASRTTPPGSTFF,NA,NA,TRBV7-2,TRBJ1-1
TGTGCCAGCAGCCAAGCCCCGGGACAATTAGGTAATACGCAGTATTTT,CASSQAPGQLGNTQYF,many,NA,TRBV4-2,TRBJ2-3
TGTGCCAGCAGCTTAGTGGGGGGACTAGCGGGAACCATACAAGATACGCAGTATTTT,CASSLVGGLAGTIQDTQYF,many,TRBD2,TRBV7-2,TRBJ2-3
TGTGCCAGCAGCTTGCGGAGACTAGCGGGAGTTAGTGAGCAGTTCTTC,CASSLRRLAGVSEQFF,once,TRBD2,TRBV11-2,TRBJ2-1
TGCAGCGTTAGGAGAACAGGGGGAATCCAAGAGACCCAGTACTTC,CSVRRTGGIQETQYF,many,TRBD1,TRBV29-1,TRBJ2-5
TGTGCCAGCAGTTTGGACAGATTAGGCACTGAAGCTTTCTTT,CASSLDRLGTEAFF,NA,NA,TRBV28,TRBJ1-1
TGTGCCAGCAGCCGGAGGACTAGCGGGGGGGCCCCCGCTAGCACAGATACGCAGTATTTT,CASSRRTSGGAPASTDTQYF,few,TRBD2,TRBV3-1,TRBJ2-3
TGCAGTGCTAGTAGGTCCGGGGGGACTGAAGCTTTCTTT,CSASRSGGTEAFF,few,NA,TRBV20-1,TRBJ1-1
TGTGCCAGCAGCTTAGCAGGGGGCGGTGGTTGGACCCAGTACTTC,CASSLAGGGGWTQYF,NA,TRBD1,TRBV7-2,TRBJ2-5
TGCAGTGCTAGAGTGGGGCGGGAGCTTAACCGAGAGACCCAGTACTTC,CSARVGRELNRETQYF,NA,TRBD2,TRBV20-1,TRBJ2-5
TGCAGTGCTAGAATTGTTGGACGGGGGCGGATCGTGAACACTGAAGCTTTCTTT,CSARIVGRGRIVNTEAFF,NA,NA,TRBV20-1,TRBJ1-1
TGTGCCAGCAGCCTGCGGCGCGGGGTTTTAGAGACCCAGTACTTC,CASSLRRGVLETQYF,NA,NA,TRBV7-2,TRBJ2-5
TGTGCCAGCAGCTTCGGGGGCAGGGATGACCAGCCCCAGCATTTT,CASSFGGRDDQPQHF,NA,NA,TRBV7-9,TRBJ1-5
TGTGCCACCAGTGATTCGACTAGCGAAAGCACAGATACGCAGTATTTT,CATSDSTSESTDTQYF,NA,TRBD2,TRBV24-1,TRBJ2-3
TGTGCCAGCAGCCAAGTGGTCACCCCCCACAATGAGCAGTTCTTC,CASSQVVTPHNEQFF,NA,NA,TRBV3-1,TRBJ2-1
TGTGCCAGCAGGCTCGGCGGGGCCGCGGATACGCAGTATTTT,CASRLGGAADTQYF,few,NA,TRBV3-1,TRBJ2-3
TGTGCCAGCAGCCAAGATCCCGGGACTGAAGCTTTCTTT,CASSQDPGTEAFF,NA,NA,TRBV4-2,TRBJ1-1
TGCAGCGTTGAACGGGGGGCCCACAATGAGCAGTTCTTC,CSVERGAHNEQFF,few,NA,TRBV29-1,TRBJ2-1
TGCAGTGCCTCCCTTAGCCCGGAGACCCAGTACTTC,CSASLSPETQYF,few,NA,TRBV20-1,TRBJ2-5
TGTGCCAGCAGTGCCCAGGGGGTCGGGACTAAGGACTACGAGCAGTACTTC,CASSAQGVGTKDYEQYF,NA,NA,TRBV28,TRBJ2-7
TGTGCCAGCAGCCCCCGACAGAATTCACCCCTCCACTTT,CASSPRQNSPLHF,NA,NA,TRBV14,TRBJ1-6
TGCAGTGCTAGAGATCCCGCAGTGAGCACAGATACGCAGTATTTT,CSARDPAVSTDTQYF,few,NA,TRBV20-1,TRBJ2-3
TGTGCCAGCAGCCAGGGACTCAACCCCCTTGAGCAGTTCTTC,CASSQGLNPLEQFF,many,NA,TRBV6-6,TRBJ2-1
TGTGCCAGCAGCCGGACAGGGGGAGTAGATACGCAGTATTTT,CASSRTGGVDTQYF,few,TRBD1,TRBV7-9,TRBJ2-3
TGCGCCAGCAGCTTGGTGGGGACAGGGCTCGACGGAGAGACCCAGTACTTC,CASSLVGTGLDGETQYF,few,TRBD1,TRBV5-1,TRBJ2-5
TGTGCCAGCAGGCCCGCGCGGGGGCGCAAGCCTGGGTATGGCTGCACCTTC,CASRPARGRKPGYGCTF,NA,NA,TRBV6-1,TRBJ1-2
TGTGCCAGCAGCCCACTGGGGCGTGGGAACGAGCAGTACTTC,CASSPLGRGNEQYF,NA,NA,TRBV28,TRBJ2-7
TGCAGCGTTGGGCCCGGCGGGGGGGGCACTGAAGCTTTCTTT,CSVGPGGGGTEAFF,few,NA,TRBV29-1,TRBJ1-1
TGTGCCAGCACCTTTTGGGGAGCCTCCTACGAGCAGTACTTC,CASTFWGASYEQYF,NA,NA,TRBV28,TRBJ2-7
TGTGCCAGCAGCTCCATGGTGGGGCCGGGTGGTACGCAGTATTTT,CASSSMVGPGGTQYF,few,NA,TRBV6-5,TRBJ2-3
TGCAGTGCTAGAGATAGGGGGGGTAGCGGCTACGAGCAGTACTTC,CSARDRGGSGYEQYF,few,NA,TRBV20-1,TRBJ2-7
TGTGCCAGCAGCCAAGGGTCCCAGGTCTGGCATGAGCAGTTCTTC,CASSQGSQVWHEQFF,few,NA,TRBV3-1,TRBJ2-1
TGTGCCAGCAGCTTACCGGGACTAGCGGATACGCAGTATTTT,CASSLPGLADTQYF,NA,TRBD2,TRBV11-3,TRBJ2-3
TGCAGTGCCTTAGCGGGGACGGGGGCCAACGTCCTGACTTTC,CSALAGTGANVLTF,NA,TRBD2,TRBV20-1,TRBJ2-6
TGCGCCAGCAGCCGAGAACAGGGGGCGAAGACCCAGTACTTC,CASSREQGAKTQYF,NA,TRBD1,TRBV5-1,TRBJ2-5
TGTGCCTCAACCCCGGACCAGCTCAGAGACTACACCTTC,CASTPDQLRDYTF,NA,NA,TRBV19,TRBJ1-2